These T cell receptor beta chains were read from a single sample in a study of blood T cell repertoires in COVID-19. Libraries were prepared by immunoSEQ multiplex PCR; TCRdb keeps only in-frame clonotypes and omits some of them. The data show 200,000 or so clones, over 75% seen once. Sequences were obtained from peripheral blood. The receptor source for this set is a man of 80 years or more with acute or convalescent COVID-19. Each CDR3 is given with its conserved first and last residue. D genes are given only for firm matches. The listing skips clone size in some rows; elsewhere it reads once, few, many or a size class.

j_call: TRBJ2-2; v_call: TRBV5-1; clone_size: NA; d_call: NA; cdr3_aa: CASSLGQTTGELFF; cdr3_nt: TGCGCCAGCAGCTTGGGACAGACCACCGGGGAGCTGTTTTTT
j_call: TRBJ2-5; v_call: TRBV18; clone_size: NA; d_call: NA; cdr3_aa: CASSLGLQETQYF; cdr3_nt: TGTGCCAGCTCACTCGGACTGCAAGAGACCCAGTACTTC
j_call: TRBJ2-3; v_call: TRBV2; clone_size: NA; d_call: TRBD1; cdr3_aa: CASTLTGGTDTQYF; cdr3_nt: TGTGCCAGCACTCTGACAGGGGGCACAGATACGCAGTATTTT
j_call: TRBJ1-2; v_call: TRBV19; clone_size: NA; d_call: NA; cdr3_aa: CASSIPTTRRHGYTF; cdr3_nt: TGTGCCAGTAGTATACCCACGACAAGGCGCCATGGCTACACCTTC
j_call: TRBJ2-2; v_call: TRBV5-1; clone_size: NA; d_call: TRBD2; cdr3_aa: CASSFTSGGTGELFF; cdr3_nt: TGCGCCAGCAGCTTTACTAGCGGGGGCACCGGGGAGCTGTTTTTT
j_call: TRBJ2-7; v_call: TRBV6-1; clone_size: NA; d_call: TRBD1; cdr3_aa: CASILGQGSYEQYF; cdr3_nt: TGTGCCAGCATCCTCGGACAGGGATCCTACGAGCAGTACTTC
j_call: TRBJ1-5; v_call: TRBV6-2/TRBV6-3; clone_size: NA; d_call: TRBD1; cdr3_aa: CASNPNTGAFSNQPQHF; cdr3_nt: TGTGCCAGCAACCCAAACACAGGGGCGTTTAGCAATCAGCCCCAGCATTTT
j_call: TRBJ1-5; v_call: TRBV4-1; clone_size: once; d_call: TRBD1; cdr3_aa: CASSQEGGQSNQPQHF; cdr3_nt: TGCGCCAGCAGCCAAGAGGGGGGACAGTCTAATCAGCCCCAGCATTTT
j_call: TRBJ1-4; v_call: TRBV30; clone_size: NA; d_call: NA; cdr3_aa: CAWNRPTGEKLFF; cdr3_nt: TGTGCCTGGAACCGTCCTACGGGAGAAAAACTGTTTTTT
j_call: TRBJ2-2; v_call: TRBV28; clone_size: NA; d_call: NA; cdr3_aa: CASGGAVTGELFF; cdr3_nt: TGTGCCAGCGGCGGGGCGGTCACCGGGGAGCTGTTTTTT
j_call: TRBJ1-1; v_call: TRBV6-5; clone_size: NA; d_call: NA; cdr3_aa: CASGDTRVVTEAFF; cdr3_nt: TGTGCCAGCGGCGATACGAGGGTTGTCACTGAAGCTTTCTTT
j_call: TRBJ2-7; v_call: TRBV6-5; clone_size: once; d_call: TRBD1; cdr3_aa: CAIRGQSPGEQYF; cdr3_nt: TGTGCCATCAGGGGACAGTCGCCCGGCGAGCAGTACTTC
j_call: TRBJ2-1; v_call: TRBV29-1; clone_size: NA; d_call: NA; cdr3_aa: CSVGAGANEQFF; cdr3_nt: TGCAGCGTTGGAGCGGGCGCCAATGAGCAGTTCTTC
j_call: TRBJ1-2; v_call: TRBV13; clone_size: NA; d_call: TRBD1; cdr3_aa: CASSSWTGGAGGYTF; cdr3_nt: TGTGCCAGCAGCTCCTGGACAGGGGGCGCCGGGGGCTACACCTTC
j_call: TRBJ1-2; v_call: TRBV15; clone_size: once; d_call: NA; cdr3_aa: CATSSAVGNYGYTF; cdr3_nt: TGTGCCACCAGCAGCGCCGTCGGGAACTATGGCTACACCTTC
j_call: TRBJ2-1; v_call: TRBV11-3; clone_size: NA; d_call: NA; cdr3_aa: CASSLDDRRDSYNEQFF; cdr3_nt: TGTGCCAGCAGCTTAGATGATCGGCGGGACTCCTACAATGAGCAGTTCTTC
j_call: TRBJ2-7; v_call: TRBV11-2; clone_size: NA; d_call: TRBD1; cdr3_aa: CASSLAGTGTYEQYF; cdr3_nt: TGTGCCAGCAGCTTAGCCGGGACAGGAACCTACGAGCAGTACTTC
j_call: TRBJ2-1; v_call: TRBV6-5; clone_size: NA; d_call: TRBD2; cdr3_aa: CASRGGLAAYNEQFF; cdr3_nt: TGTGCCAGCAGGGGGGGACTAGCGGCCTACAATGAGCAGTTCTTC
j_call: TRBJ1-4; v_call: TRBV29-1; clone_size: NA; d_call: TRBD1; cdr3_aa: CSVGRDSVSEKLFF; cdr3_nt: TGCAGCGTTGGTAGGGACAGTGTATCTGAAAAACTGTTTTTT
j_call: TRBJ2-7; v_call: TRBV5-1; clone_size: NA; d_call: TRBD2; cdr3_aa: CASSALLAGGLSEQYF; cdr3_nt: TGCGCCAGCAGCGCCCTACTGGCGGGAGGTCTGAGCGAGCAGTACTTC
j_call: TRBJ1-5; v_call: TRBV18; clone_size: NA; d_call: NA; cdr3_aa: CASSPPMQGSNQPQHF; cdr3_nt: TGTGCCAGCTCACCGCCGATGCAGGGGAGCAATCAGCCCCAGCATTTT
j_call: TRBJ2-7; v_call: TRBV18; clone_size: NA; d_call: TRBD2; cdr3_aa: CASSERQGGAEQYF; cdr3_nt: TGTGCCAGCTCAGAGCGGCAGGGAGGGGCCGAGCAGTACTTC
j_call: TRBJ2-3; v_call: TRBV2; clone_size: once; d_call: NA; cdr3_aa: CASSDPWVRGAQDTQYF; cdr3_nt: TGTGCCAGCAGTGATCCATGGGTCAGGGGGGCCCAAGATACGCAGTATTTT
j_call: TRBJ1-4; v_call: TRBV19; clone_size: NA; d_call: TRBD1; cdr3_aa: CASSVTGDEKLFF; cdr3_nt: TGTGCCAGTAGTGTGACAGGGGACGAAAAACTGTTTTTT
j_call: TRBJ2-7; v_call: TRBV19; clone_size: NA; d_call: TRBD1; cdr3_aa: CASSLGTGSYEQYF; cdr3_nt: TGTGCCAGTAGTTTAGGGACAGGAAGTTACGAGCAGTACTTC
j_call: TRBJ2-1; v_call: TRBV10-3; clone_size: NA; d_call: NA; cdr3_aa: CASGLLGTYNEQFF; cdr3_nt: TGTGCCAGCGGACTATTGGGGACCTACAATGAGCAGTTCTTC
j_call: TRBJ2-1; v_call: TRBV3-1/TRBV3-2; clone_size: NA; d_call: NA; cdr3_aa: CASSQEGLRNNEQFF; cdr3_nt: TGTGCCAGCAGCCAAGAGGGACTCAGAAACAATGAGCAGTTCTTC
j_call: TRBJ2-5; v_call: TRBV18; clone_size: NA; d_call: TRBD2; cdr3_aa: CASSGGRNQETQYF; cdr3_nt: TGTGCCAGCTCAGGCGGGAGGAACCAAGAGACCCAGTACTTC
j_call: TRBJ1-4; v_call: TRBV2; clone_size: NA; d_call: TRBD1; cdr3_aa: CASTDDRAPNEKLFF; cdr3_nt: TGTGCCAGCACTGACGACAGGGCACCTAATGAAAAACTGTTTTTT
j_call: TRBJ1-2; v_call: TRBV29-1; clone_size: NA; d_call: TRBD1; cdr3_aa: CSVAGTVYGYTF; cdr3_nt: TGCAGCGTTGCGGGGACAGTCTATGGCTACACCTTC
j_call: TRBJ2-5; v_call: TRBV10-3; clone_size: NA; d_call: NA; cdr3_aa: CAISAGAWETQYF; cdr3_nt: TGTGCCATCAGTGCAGGGGCCTGGGAGACCCAGTACTTC
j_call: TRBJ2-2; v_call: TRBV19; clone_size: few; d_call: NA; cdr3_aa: CASRLQEAGELFF; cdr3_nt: TGTGCCAGTAGGCTACAGGAAGCCGGGGAGCTGTTTTTT
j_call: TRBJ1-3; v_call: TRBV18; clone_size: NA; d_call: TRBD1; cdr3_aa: CASSRRDSSGNTIYF; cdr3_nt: TGTGCCAGCTCGCGACGGGACAGCTCTGGAAACACCATATATTTT
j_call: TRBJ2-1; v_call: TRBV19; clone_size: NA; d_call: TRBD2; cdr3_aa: CASSIRTSGKSYNEQFF; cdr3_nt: TGTGCCAGTAGTATTAGGACTAGCGGGAAATCCTACAATGAGCAGTTCTTC
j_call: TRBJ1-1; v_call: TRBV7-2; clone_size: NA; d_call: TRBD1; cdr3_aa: CASSSQGAYTEAFF; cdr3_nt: TGTGCCAGCAGCTCACAGGGGGCCTACACTGAAGCTTTCTTT
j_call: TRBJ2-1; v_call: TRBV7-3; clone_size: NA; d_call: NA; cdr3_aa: CASSYAGSVNEQFF; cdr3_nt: TGTGCCAGCAGCTACGCAGGTTCAGTCAATGAGCAGTTCTTC
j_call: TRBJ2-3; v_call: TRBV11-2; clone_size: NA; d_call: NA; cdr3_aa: CASSFIDSLTDTQYF; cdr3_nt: TGTGCCAGCAGCTTCATAGACAGCCTCACAGATACGCAGTATTTT
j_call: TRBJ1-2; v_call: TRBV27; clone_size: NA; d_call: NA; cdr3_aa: CASATQGYGYTF; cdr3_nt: TGTGCCAGCGCCACCCAGGGCTATGGCTACACCTTC
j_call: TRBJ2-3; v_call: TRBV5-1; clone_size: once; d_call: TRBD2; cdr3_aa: CASRRTSGNTDTQYF; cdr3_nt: TGCGCCAGCAGGCGGACTAGCGGTAACACAGATACGCAGTATTTT
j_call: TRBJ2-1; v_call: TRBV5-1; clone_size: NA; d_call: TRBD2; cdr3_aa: CASSLVPAGGPVEQFF; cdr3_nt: TGCGCCAGCAGCTTGGTACCAGCGGGAGGGCCGGTGGAGCAGTTCTTC
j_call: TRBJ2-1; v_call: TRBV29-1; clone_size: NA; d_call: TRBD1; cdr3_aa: CSVGTGAYNEQFF; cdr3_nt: TGCAGCGTTGGGACAGGGGCCTACAATGAGCAGTTCTTC
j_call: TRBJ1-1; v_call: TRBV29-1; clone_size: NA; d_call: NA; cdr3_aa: CSVERQTSNTEAFF; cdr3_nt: TGCAGCGTTGAAAGGCAGACATCGAACACTGAAGCTTTCTTT
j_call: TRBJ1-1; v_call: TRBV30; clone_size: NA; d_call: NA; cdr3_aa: CAWSTGTGTEAFF; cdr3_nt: TGTGCCTGGAGTACAGGGACGGGCACTGAAGCTTTCTTT
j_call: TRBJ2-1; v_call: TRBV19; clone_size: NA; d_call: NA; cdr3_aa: CASTRGLSDEQFF; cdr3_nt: TGTGCCAGTACCAGAGGACTTAGCGATGAGCAGTTCTTC
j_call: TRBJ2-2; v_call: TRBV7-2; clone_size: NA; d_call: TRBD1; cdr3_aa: CASSLTYRGTGELFF; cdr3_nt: TGTGCCAGCAGCTTAACCTACAGGGGGACCGGGGAGCTGTTTTTT
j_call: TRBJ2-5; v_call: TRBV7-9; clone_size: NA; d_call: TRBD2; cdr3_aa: CASSQGLAGVETQYF; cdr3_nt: TGTGCCAGCAGCCAGGGACTAGCGGGAGTAGAGACCCAGTACTTC